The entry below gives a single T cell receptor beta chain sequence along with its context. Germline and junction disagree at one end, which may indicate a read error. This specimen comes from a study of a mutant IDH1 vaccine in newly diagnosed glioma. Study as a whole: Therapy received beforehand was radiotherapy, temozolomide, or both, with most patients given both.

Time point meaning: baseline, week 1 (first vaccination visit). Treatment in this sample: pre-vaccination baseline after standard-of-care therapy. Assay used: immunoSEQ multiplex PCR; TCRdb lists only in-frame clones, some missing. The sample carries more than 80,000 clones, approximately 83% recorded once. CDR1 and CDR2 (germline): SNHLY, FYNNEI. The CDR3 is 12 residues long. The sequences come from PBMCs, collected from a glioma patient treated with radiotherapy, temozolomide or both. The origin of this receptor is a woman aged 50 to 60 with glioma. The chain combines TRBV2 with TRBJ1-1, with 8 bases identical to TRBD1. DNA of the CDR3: TGTGCCAGCATCCAAAGGTTGGACAGGGCTTACTTT. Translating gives CASIQRLDRAYF.